This T cell receptor beta chain was recovered during a study of blood T cell repertoires in COVID-19. For the study at large: COVID-19 samples collected from the United States, Italy and Spain covered acute and convalescent phases. In each case, the material was cDNA or gDNA derived from T cells, B-cell-depleted T cells, or PBMCs.

Study processing details: Reference gene primers were amplified, and this amplification served to estimate nucleated cell counts. Clones were read by immunoSEQ multiplex PCR, and TCRdb kept only the in-frame ones, dropping some. Clone size and the V and J calls come from that table; the DNA yielded D and trimming. Here the sample spans tens of thousands of clones, about 80% being singletons. The CDR3 is 16 residues long. The ends lost 2 bases at V and 10 bases at J; junction bases unmatched: 11. Germline-derived CDR1 and CDR2 are MNHEY and SVGAGI. This chain uses TRBV6-5 with TRBJ1-4; 9 nucleotides line up with TRBD1. The sample consisted of peripheral blood. The clonotype was recovered from a woman at least 80 years old with acute or convalescent COVID-19. This CDR3 is CASSYDIRTGEGKLFF. The DNA for the CDR3 is TGTGCCAGCAGTTACGACATAAGGACAGGGGAGGGAAAACTGTTTTTT.